A selection of T cell receptor beta chains follows, all from one sample in a study of T cell responses to AZD1222 COVID-19 vaccine. The assay was immunoSEQ multiplex PCR, and TCRdb's table has in-frame clones only and misses some. In the table there are approximately 100,000 clones, around 90% of which are singletons. Sequencing used peripheral blood, obtained 28 days after the second AZD1222 dose. Receptors were obtained from an adult who received the AZD1222 COVID-19 vaccine. The CDR3 runs from the conserved cysteine through the conserved F or W. Each record gives: V gene, D gene, J gene, clone size, CDR3 DNA, CDR3 protein. D genes are given only for firm matches. The size entry is marked missing in some rows and otherwise reads once, few, many or a size class.

v_gene: TRBV9
d_gene: TRBD2
j_gene: TRBJ2-5
abundance: once
CDR3nt: TGTGCCAGCAGCGTAGAGGGACTAGCGGCAAAAGAGACCCAGTACTTC
CDR3aa: CASSVEGLAAKETQYF

v_gene: TRBV4-1
d_gene: NA
j_gene: TRBJ1-1
abundance: NA
CDR3nt: TGCGCCAGCAGCCCTCGGCCCCGAGGGAACACTGAAGCTTTCTTT
CDR3aa: CASSPRPRGNTEAFF

v_gene: TRBV7-9
d_gene: TRBD1
j_gene: TRBJ2-7
abundance: NA
CDR3nt: TGTGCCAGCAGCTGGAAGGGGACAGCATACGAGCAGTACTTC
CDR3aa: CASSWKGTAYEQYF

v_gene: TRBV20-1
d_gene: NA
j_gene: TRBJ2-2
abundance: NA
CDR3nt: TGCAGTGCTAGTCCCGGGACAATCAACACCGGGGAGCTGTTTTTT
CDR3aa: CSASPGTINTGELFF

v_gene: TRBV6-1
d_gene: NA
j_gene: TRBJ2-7
abundance: NA
CDR3nt: TGTGCCAGCAGTGAATTCGGTTTATACGAGCAGTACTTC
CDR3aa: CASSEFGLYEQYF

v_gene: TRBV15
d_gene: NA
j_gene: TRBJ2-2
abundance: NA
CDR3nt: TGTGCCACCAGCAGAGATGCTAGTAGCGCCGGGGAGCTGTTTTTT
CDR3aa: CATSRDASSAGELFF

v_gene: TRBV7-3
d_gene: TRBD1
j_gene: TRBJ1-6
abundance: once
CDR3nt: TGTGCCAGCAGCTTAGACAGGGGAAATTCACCCCTCCACTTT
CDR3aa: CASSLDRGNSPLHF

v_gene: TRBV2
d_gene: NA
j_gene: TRBJ2-5
abundance: NA
CDR3nt: TGTGCCAGCAGTGACAGGAGCTCTAACCAAGAGACCCAGTACTTC
CDR3aa: CASSDRSSNQETQYF

v_gene: TRBV5-1
d_gene: NA
j_gene: TRBJ1-2
abundance: NA
CDR3nt: TGCGCCAGCAGCTTGGAAGTAGCGTCGGCTAACTATGGCTACACCTTC
CDR3aa: CASSLEVASANYGYTF

v_gene: TRBV5-4
d_gene: NA
j_gene: TRBJ2-7
abundance: NA
CDR3nt: TGTGCCAGCAGCTTGGATGCATGGCGCGAGCAGTACTTC
CDR3aa: CASSLDAWREQYF

v_gene: TRBV12-3/TRBV12-4
d_gene: NA
j_gene: TRBJ1-5
abundance: NA
CDR3nt: TGTGCCAGCAGTTTACAGACCAATCAGCCCCAGCATTTT
CDR3aa: CASSLQTNQPQHF

v_gene: TRBV28
d_gene: NA
j_gene: TRBJ1-2
abundance: NA
CDR3nt: TGTGCCAGCAGTTCGGGGAGGGGGGGCTACACCTTC
CDR3aa: CASSSGRGGYTF

v_gene: TRBV3-1/TRBV3-2
d_gene: NA
j_gene: TRBJ2-2
abundance: NA
CDR3nt: TGTGCCAGCAGACTGAGGTCCACGAACACCGGGGAGCTGTTTTTT
CDR3aa: CASRLRSTNTGELFF

v_gene: TRBV20-1
d_gene: NA
j_gene: TRBJ1-2
abundance: NA
CDR3nt: TGCAGTGCTTACCTTTATGGCTACACCTTC
CDR3aa: CSAYLYGYTF